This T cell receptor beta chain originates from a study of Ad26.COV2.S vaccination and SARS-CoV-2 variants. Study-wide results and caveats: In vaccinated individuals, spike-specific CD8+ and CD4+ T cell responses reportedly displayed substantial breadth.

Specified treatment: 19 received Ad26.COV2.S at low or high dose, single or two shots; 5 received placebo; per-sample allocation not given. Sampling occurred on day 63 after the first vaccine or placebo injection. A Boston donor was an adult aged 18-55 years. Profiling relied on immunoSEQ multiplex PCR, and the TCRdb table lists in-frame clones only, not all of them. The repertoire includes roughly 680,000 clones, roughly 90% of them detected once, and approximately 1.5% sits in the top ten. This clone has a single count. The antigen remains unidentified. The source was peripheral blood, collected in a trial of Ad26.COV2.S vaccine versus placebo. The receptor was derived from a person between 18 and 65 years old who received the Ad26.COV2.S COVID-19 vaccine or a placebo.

CDR3 in amino acids: CASSLRWAGSTDTQYF. The CDR3 bases are TGCGCCAGCAGCCTGAGGTGGGCGGGGTCCACAGATACGCAGTATTTT. The chain couples TRBV4-3 to TRBJ2-3; possible D gene TRBD2, 6 bases. Germline CDR1 and CDR2: LGHNA and YSLEER. V lost 4 bases, J lost 2 bases, and 16 bases lay in between. CDR3 length: 16 residues.